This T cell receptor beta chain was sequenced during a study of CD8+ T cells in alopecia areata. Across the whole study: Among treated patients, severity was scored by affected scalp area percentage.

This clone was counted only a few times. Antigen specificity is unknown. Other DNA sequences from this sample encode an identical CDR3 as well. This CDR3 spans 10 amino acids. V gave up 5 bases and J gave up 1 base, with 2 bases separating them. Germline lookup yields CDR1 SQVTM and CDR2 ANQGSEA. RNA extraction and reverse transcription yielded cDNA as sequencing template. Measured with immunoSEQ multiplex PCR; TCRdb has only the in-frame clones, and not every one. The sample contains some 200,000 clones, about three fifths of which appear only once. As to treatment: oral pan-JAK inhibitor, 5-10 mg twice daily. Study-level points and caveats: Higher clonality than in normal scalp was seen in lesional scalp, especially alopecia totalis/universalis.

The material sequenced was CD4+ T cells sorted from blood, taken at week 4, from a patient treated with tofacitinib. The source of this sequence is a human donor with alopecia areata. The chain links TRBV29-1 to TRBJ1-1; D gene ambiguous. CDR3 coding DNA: TGCAGCGTTCAGAACACTGAAGCTTTCTTT. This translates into CSVQNTEAFF. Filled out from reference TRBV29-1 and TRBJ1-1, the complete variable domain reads SAVISQKPSRDICQRGTSLTIQCQVDSQVTMMFWYRQQPGQSLTLIATANQGSEATYESGFVIDKFPISRPNLTFSTLTVSNMSPEDSSIYLCSVQNTEAFFGQGTRLTVV.